This T cell receptor (beta chain) was found in a study of regulatory and conventional T cells in RAG deficiency. Profiled with immunoSEQ multiplex PCR; TCRdb holds only in-frame clones, not every one. This repertoire shows 25,000 to 35,000 clones, around 90% found once; its top ten account for approximately 5.6%. The CDR3 covers 12 residues. Germline V gene data show CDR1 as SNHLY and CDR2 as FYNNEI. The V gene end was trimmed by 8 bases and the J gene end by 3 bases; junction bases not matched to a gene: 3. These data were likewise used in another study, on regulatory T cells. That work states: Amplification used 52 TRBV primers and 13 TRBJ primers.

The chain has TRBV2 and TRBJ1-2; 7 bases align to TRBD1. This clonotype was sampled from a human donor in good health. Sequencing input: CD8+ T cells sorted from blood. CDR3: CASSGQDYGYTF. CDR3 coding DNA: TGTGCCAGCTCCGGACAGGACTATGGCTACACCTTC.